This T cell receptor (beta chain) was recovered during a study of T-cell memory formation after mild COVID-19. Germline loops: CDR1 LGHNA, CDR2 YNFKEQ. This CDR3 has 14 residues. The V and J ends lost 0 bases and 4 bases respectively, with 10 bases between them. This clonotype was counted a few times. TCRdb called the 5' RACE reads again in MiXCR, with one record for every CDR3 protein. The repertoire holds 400,000 or so distinct CDR3 sequences, with 20% as singletons. The sample taken for sequencing was PBMCs or a T cell subset sorted from them (not recorded which). This rearrangement joins TRBV4-2 to TRBJ2-7; a weak D match, TRBD2 (6 bases). This TCR derives from an adult woman who had mild COVID-19 (a few samples of this study predate the infection). Cell type and time point are not known. Written as DNA, the CDR3 is TGTGCCAGCAGCCAAGACTCGGGGGTATACGAGCAGTACTTC. It yields the protein CASSQDSGVYEQYF.